This T cell receptor beta chain was observed in a study of T cells in Graves' hyperthyroidism and ophthalmopathy. The CDR3 contains 13 residues. V lost 5 bases, J lost 5 bases, and 13 bases lay in between. Germline V gene data show CDR1 as DFQATT and CDR2 as SNEGSKA (reference sequence). The cohort's ophthalmopathy patients, a group with duration under 3 months, had a Clinical Activity Score of at least 3 and a NOSPECS grade of at least 4. TCR beta CDR3 region amplification was performed from RNA transcripts. The HTBI primer set drove a first-round RT-PCR of the TCR CDR3. TCRdb reprocessed the multiplex PCR reads with MiXCR, giving one entry per CDR3 protein. The data contain 250,000 to 400,000 distinct CDR3 sequences, around 15% of them seen just once; the ten biggest clones take up roughly 35%. The table lists this clonotype with many counts. The antigen is unknown. Study results and caveats: Blood held most thyroid clonotypes expanded above 0.001 frequency. Ophthalmopathy cases were set apart from stable hyperthyroidism by a 13 V-J model. It was a median about 6 months before onset that the model predicted ophthalmopathy.

The clonotype originates from a middle-aged woman with Graves' ophthalmopathy. The chain links TRBV20-1 to TRBJ2-1; D might be TRBD1 (6 bases). The sample taken for sequencing was blood. In nucleotides, the CDR3 is TGCAGTGCTCCAGACAGGTTTGACAATGAGCAGTTCTTC. Translating gives CSAPDRFDNEQFF.